Listed here are 14 T cell receptor beta chains from one sample, sequenced in a study of a mutant IDH1 vaccine in newly diagnosed glioma. The assay was immunoSEQ multiplex PCR, and TCRdb's table has in-frame clones only and misses some. The sample has roughly 30,000 clones, approximately 86% seen once. Time point reported: week 5, during vaccination. All doses held 300 ug of mutant IDH1 20-mer peptide, with topical imiquimod. For these TCRs, the target antigens are not known. Sequencing was performed on peripheral blood mononuclear cells (PBMCs), taken from a glioma patient whose treatment included an IDH1 peptide vaccine. All receptors come from a woman in her thirties or forties with glioma. Some clones in this sample may be carry-over from other donors' samples.

V and J are TRBV13 and TRBJ1-2, with D uncertain. Germline CDR1 PRHDT, CDR2 FYEKMQ (reference sequence). CDR3 length equals 12 residues. With 3 bases removed from V and 6 bases from J, the gap between germline ends came to 8 bases. CDR3: CASSFSSNGYTF. CDR3 bases: TGTGCCAGCAGCTTCTCTAGTAATGGCTACACCTTC. The variable domain in full, completed from reference TRBV13 and TRBJ1-2, reads AAGVIQSPRHLIKEKRETATLKCYPIPRHDTVYWYQQGPGQDPQFLISFYEKMQSDKGSIPDRFSAQQFSDYHSELNMSSLELGDSALYFCASSFSSNGYTFGSGTRLTVV.

This clone was seen more than once but under ten times. J is TRBJ2-7 and V is TRBV13, with 9 bases matching TRBD2. CDR1 PRHDT and CDR2 FYEKMQ come from the germline V gene (reference sequence). V lost 6 bases and J lost 3; bases outside the gene matches: 3. The CDR3 covers 13 residues. CDR3 coding DNA: TGTGCCAGCAGTAGCGGGAGTCTCTACGAGCAGTACTTC. Residues: CASSSGSLYEQYF.

For this clone: The junction departs from the called germline gene at one end, perhaps through a read error. The chain is built from TRBV7-7 and TRBJ2-3; D remains unclear. This CDR3 is built from 13 residues. Germline V lookup: CDR1 SSHAT, CDR2 FNYEAQ (reference sequence). As DNA, the CDR3 is TGTGCTAGCAGCCTTCTACCCACAGATACGCAGTATTTT. Translated: CASSLLPTDTQYF.

V is TRBV6-5 and J is TRBJ2-2, with D unclear. V lost 6 bases and J lost 5, with 13 bases in between. Germline V CDR1 and CDR2: MNHEY, SVGAGI. This CDR3 spans 14 amino acids. CDR3 bases: TGTGCCAGCAGCTCTCGAACCAATACCGGGGAGCTGTTTTTT. This gives the protein CASSSRTNTGELFF.

This chain joins TRBV7-9 and TRBJ2-1; 14 nucleotides match TRBD2. The CDR3 totals 17 residues. V lost 4 bases to trimming and J lost 6 bases; unmatched junction nucleotides: 8. Germline CDR1 and CDR2: SEHNR and FQNEAQ (reference sequence). CDR3 loop: CASSSFRGLAGVNEQFF. In DNA form, the CDR3 reads TGTGCCAGCAGCTCTTTCCGGGGACTAGCGGGAGTCAATGAGCAGTTCTTC.

This clone has just a few counts. CDR3 amino acids: CASSPFGGLVAGELFF. The CDR3 DNA is TGTGCCAGCAGTCCTTTCGGGGGGCTAGTGGCCGGGGAGCTGTTTTTT. The V and J genes are TRBV2 and TRBJ2-2, with TRBD2 as a possible D gene (7 bases). The CDR3 has 16 amino acids. Trimming removed 5 bases at V and 6 bases at J, with 19 bases between. Per the germline V gene, CDR1 is SNHLY and CDR2 is FYNNEI. Looking up the rest from reference TRBV2 and TRBJ2-2 gives the full variable domain: EPEVTQTPSHQVTQMGQEVILRCVPISNHLYFYWYRQILGQKVEFLVSFYNNEISEKSEIFDDQFSVERPDGSNFTLKIRSTKLEDSAMYFCASSPFGGLVAGELFFGEGSRLTVL.

This clone has more than one count but fewer than ten. This chain joins TRBV19 and TRBJ2-2, with a weak D call TRBD1 (5 bases). The germline CDR1 and CDR2 sequences are LNHDA and SQIVND (reference sequence). Trimming removed 3 bases from V and 1 base from J, with 18 bases in between. This CDR3 is 18 amino acids long. In nucleotides, the CDR3 is TGTGCCAGTAGTATCGACAGACCGTATCGGATGAACACCGGGGAGCTGTTTTTT. This codes for CASSIDRPYRMNTGELFF.

Relative to its sample, this clone is medium-sized (0.01 to 0.1%). The gene calls are TRBV27 and TRBJ2-7; a weak D match, TRBD1 (6 bases). The CDR3 covers 14 residues. Germline CDR1 MNHEY, CDR2 SMNVEV (reference sequence). V was shortened by 11 bases and J by 2 bases, with 19 bases between the two germline ends. CDR3 DNA: TGTGCCTCAGCCCTAGGGGACAAGACCTACGAGCAGTACTTC. Its translation is CASALGDKTYEQYF.

The J gene is TRBJ1-2, the V gene TRBV29-1; TRBD1 agrees at 7 bases. Germline V gene sequence: CDR1 SQVTM, CDR2 ANQGSEA. V lost 6 bases and J lost 5; bases outside the gene matches: 15. The CDR3 contains 15 residues. The CDR3 DNA reads TGCAGCGTGCCCGGGACAGTGAAAAGGGGGTATGGCTACACCTTC. It is translated as CSVPGTVKRGYGYTF. Using reference TRBV29-1 and TRBJ1-2 for the parts outside the CDR3, the full variable domain is SAVISQKPSRDICQRGTSLTIQCQVDSQVTMMFWYRQQPGQSLTLIATANQGSEATYESGFVIDKFPISRPNLTFSTLTVSNMSPEDSSIYLCSVPGTVKRGYGYTFGSGTRLTVV.

This chain uses TRBV27 with TRBJ1-6; the D gene is possibly TRBD1 (5 bases). The germline V gene has CDR1 MNHEY and CDR2 SMNVEV (reference sequence). The CDR3 contains 15 residues. The V gene lost 6 bases and the J gene lost 1 base, with 10 bases spanning the gap. The CDR3 region has the DNA TGTGCCAGCAGCCTCCCAGGGTCCTATAATTCACCCCTCCACTTT. Its protein is CASSLPGSYNSPLHF.

The chain uses TRBV5-1 and TRBJ2-3; D gene unclear. Trimming pared 0 bases from V and 0 bases from J, leaving 5 bases between. Germline CDR1 is SGHRS and CDR2 is YFSETQ. CDR3 length: 14 amino acids. DNA of the CDR3: TGCGCCAGCAGCTTGGGACGGAGCACAGATACGCAGTATTTT. This translates into CASSLGRSTDTQYF. Full variable domain (remainder filled in from reference TRBV5-1 and TRBJ2-3): KAGVTQTPRYLIKTRGQQVTLSCSPISGHRSVSWYQQTPGQGLQFLFEYFSETQRNKGNFPGRFSGRQFSNSRSEMNVSTLELGDSALYLCASSLGRSTDTQYFGPGTRLTVL.

This clone is a singleton in its sample. The V call is TRBV18, the J call TRBJ2-1; D unresolved. This CDR3 comprises 14 residues. Germline-derived CDR1 and CDR2 are KGHSH and LQKENI. The V end was cut by 2 bases, the J end by 2 bases, with 7 bases between. The CDR3 spells CASSPSTPYNEQFF. The CDR3 DNA is TGTGCCAGCTCACCAAGCACCCCCTACAATGAGCAGTTCTTC.

The chain couples TRBV28 to TRBJ2-3; possibly TRBD1 or TRBD2 for D (5 bases each). The germline V gene has CDR1 MDHEN and CDR2 SYDVKM. The ends were cut back, 6 bases at V and 6 bases at J, with 13 bases in the middle. The CDR3 runs to 13 residues. CDR3 residues: CASSPGPGDTQYF. CDR3 DNA sequence: TGTGCCAGCAGCCCGGGGCCCGGGGATACGCAGTATTTT.

This clone appeared a few times. The chain joins TRBV6-5 to TRBJ2-7; D unresolved. Germline V gives CDR1 MNHEY, CDR2 SVGAGI. This CDR3 region has 12 residues. Trimming took 7 bases from V and 4 from J, leaving 11 bases between them. CDR3 residues: CASMDPPYEQYF. CDR3 sequence (DNA): TGTGCCAGCATGGACCCTCCTTACGAGCAGTACTTC.